The 31 T cell receptor beta chains below all came from one sample that was sequenced in a study of shared clonotypes between healthy human individuals. Using immunoSEQ multiplex PCR, the repertoire was profiled, and TCRdb retains in-frame clones only, with some absent. The sample includes a few million clones, about 92% of them seen just once. Sequencing was performed on naive CD4+ T cells sorted from blood. This sample's subset: CD45RA+ positively selected. The receptors shown here come from a man aged 18 to 29 in good health.

The table lists this clone with a few counts. This chain joins TRBV5-4 and TRBJ1-1; maybe TRBD1 (6 bases). Deletions cut 4 bases from V and 1 base from J, with 11 bases between. The length of the CDR3 is 14 residues. The germline V gene encodes CDR1 SGHNT and CDR2 YYREEE (reference sequence). The CDR3 bases are TGTGCCAGCAGCCGCAGGGGCGGGAACACTGAAGCTTTCTTT. This encodes CASSRRGGNTEAFF.

The chain couples TRBV2 to TRBJ2-1, with D possibly matching TRBD2 (5 bases). This CDR3 has 13 residues. Trimming stripped 8 bases from V and 4 bases from J, with 12 bases between. The germline V gene has CDR1 SNHLY and CDR2 FYNNEI. The CDR3 is CASRPGIYNEQFF. The CDR3, as DNA: TGTGCCAGCCGCCCCGGGATTTACAATGAGCAGTTCTTC.

This clone was seen a few times. The chain links TRBV5-1 to TRBJ1-5; D is perhaps TRBD1 (5 bases). V was trimmed by 4 bases and J by 6 bases, leaving 11 bases between them. Germline V gene sequence: CDR1 SGHRS, CDR2 YFSETQ. This CDR3 has 13 residues. CDR3 in amino acids: CASSPTRGQPQHF. CDR3 DNA: TGCGCCAGCAGCCCCACTAGGGGTCAGCCCCAGCATTTT.

This clone was recorded only once. The V gene is TRBV15, the J gene TRBJ2-5, with D possibly matching TRBD2 (5 bases). Germline-derived CDR1 and CDR2 are LNHNV and YYDKDF (reference sequence). Trimming shortened V by 1 base and J by 4 bases, and 7 bases separated the two germline ends. The CDR3 length is 13 residues. The CDR3 sequence: CATSRGAGETQYF. The CDR3 region has the DNA TGTGCCACCAGCAGAGGGGCGGGAGAGACCCAGTACTTC.

V and J are TRBV30 and TRBJ1-2; D unresolved. V gave up 0 bases and J gave up 3 bases, with 8 bases separating them. Germline V gene lookup returns CDR1 GTSNPN and CDR2 SVGIG (reference sequence). The CDR3 spans 13 residues. The CDR3 protein is CAWSVQSHYGYTF. The CDR3 DNA is TGTGCCTGGAGTGTCCAGTCACACTATGGCTACACCTTC.

For this clone: This same CDR3 is encoded by further DNA sequences in the sample. CDR3 sequence (DNA): TGCGCCAGCAGCTTCAGTGGAAACACCATATATTTT. Encoded protein: CASSFSGNTIYF. This chain joins TRBV5-1 and TRBJ1-3; D not certain. The germline CDR1 and CDR2 sequences are SGHRS and YFSETQ. The V end lost 2 bases, the J end lost 3 bases, and 3 bases lay between the germline ends. The CDR3 covers 12 residues.

The gene calls are TRBV19 and TRBJ1-6; tentatively, D is TRBD1 (5 bases). With 7 bases removed from V and 7 bases from J, the gap between germline ends came to 11 bases. Looked up from germline, CDR1 is LNHDA and CDR2 is SQIVND (reference sequence). The CDR3 length is 13 residues. DNA for the CDR3: TGTGCCAGTACAGCAGGGTGGAATTCACCCCTCCACTTT. It specifies CASTAGWNSPLHF.

The chain is built from TRBV6-1 and TRBJ2-7, with D perhaps TRBD2 (6 bases). The V gene's germline CDR1 is MNHNS and CDR2 SASEGT. This CDR3 is 15 amino acids long. V lost 9 bases, J lost 2 bases, and 20 bases lay in between. The CDR3 nucleotides read TGTGCCAGTCGGGGGATTAATGCGGGTACCTACGAGCAGTACTTC. Protein: CASRGINAGTYEQYF.

The chain recombines TRBV4-1 with TRBJ2-7, with 11 bases matching TRBD1. The CDR3 length is 15 residues. V shed 5 bases and J 4 bases; nucleotides not matched to a gene: 7. Per germline, CDR1 MGHRA and CDR2 YSYEKL. The CDR3 nucleotides are TGCGCCAGCAGCGTGGGACAGGGGGATCCTTACGAGCAGTACTTC. Translated, it gives CASSVGQGDPYEQYF.

This chain joins TRBV19 and TRBJ1-2, with TRBD1 as a possible D gene (6 bases). Trimming stripped 6 bases from V and 5 bases from J, with 16 bases between. Germline assignment: CDR1 LNHDA and CDR2 SQIVND (reference sequence). The CDR3 loop spans 14 amino acids. CDR3 nucleotide sequence: TGTGCCAGTAGCATTCGGGGGACAACGTATGGCTACACCTTC. It codes for CASSIRGTTYGYTF.

This chain links TRBV30 with TRBJ1-6; no reliable D call. Germline V gene data show CDR1 as GTSNPN and CDR2 as SVGIG (reference sequence). There are 11 residues in the CDR3. V was clipped by 4 bases and J by 14 bases, with 12 bases between them. CDR3 amino acids: CAWNRIRALHF. The CDR3 nucleotides read TGTGCCTGGAATCGGATTCGGGCCCTCCACTTT. The variable domain in full, with the rest retrieved from reference TRBV30 and TRBJ1-6, is SQTIHQWPATLVQPVGSPLSLECTVEGTSNPNLYWYRQAAGRGLQLLFYSVGIGQISSEVPQNLSASRPQDRQFILSSKKLLLSDSGFYLCAWNRIRALHFGNGTRLTVT.

The sample holds one count of this clone. V is TRBV6-6 and J is TRBJ1-5; 11 bases line up with TRBD1. The CDR3 totals 16 residues. V lost 5 bases, J lost 4 bases, and 7 bases stayed unmatched. Germline V gives CDR1 MNHNY, CDR2 SVGAGI (reference sequence). The CDR3 sequence is CASSPGQGAVNQPQHF. Here the CDR3 DNA reads TGTGCCAGCAGTCCCGGACAGGGGGCGGTGAATCAGCCCCAGCATTTT.

The V and J genes are TRBV14 and TRBJ2-2; 7 nucleotides agree with TRBD2. The V and J ends lost 1 base and 6 bases, in that order; junction bases with no gene match: 2. Germline CDR1 reads SGHDN; CDR2 reads FVKESK. This CDR3 contains 14 residues. This chain's CDR3 is CASSQGLAAGELFF. The CDR3, as DNA: TGTGCCAGCAGCCAAGGTCTAGCGGCCGGGGAGCTGTTTTTT.

The gene calls are TRBV7-9 and TRBJ1-4; D unclear. CDR1 SEHNR and CDR2 FQNEAQ come from the germline V gene (reference sequence). Between the trimmed V and J ends, which lost 3 bases and 0 bases, there was a span of 5 bases. The CDR3 sequence is 14 residues long. The CDR3 loop reads CASSLTATNEKLFF. CDR3 bases: TGTGCCAGCAGCTTGACGGCAACTAATGAAAAACTGTTTTTT.

Comment on this clone: A much larger clone differs by one base, so this may be a read error. The chain combines TRBV21-1 with TRBJ1-5. TRBV21-1 is listed as a pseudogene. This CDR3 contains 11 residues. In DNA, the CDR3 is TGTGCCAGCAGGGGCAATCAGCCCCAGCATTTT. It codes for CASRGNQPQHF.

V is TRBV14 and J is TRBJ1-4, with a possible D match to TRBD1 (6 bases). Trimming pared 3 bases from V and 4 bases from J, leaving 18 bases between. CDR3 length: 17 amino acids. The germline gives CDR1 SGHDN, CDR2 FVKESK. The CDR3 spells CASSQENDRKFNEKLFF. CDR3 DNA sequence: TGTGCCAGCAGCCAGGAAAATGACAGGAAATTTAATGAAAAACTGTTTTTT.

The rearrangement uses TRBV7-9 and TRBJ2-3; D is perhaps TRBD1 or TRBD2 (5 bases each). The germline CDR1 and CDR2 sequences are SEHNR and FQNEAQ (reference sequence). This CDR3 contains 19 residues. V lost 5 bases to trimming and J lost 0 bases, with 24 bases between them. The CDR3 DNA sequence: TGTGCCAGCAGCCCAACACTTGGGGGTTTTCCCGCTAGCACAGATACGCAGTATTTT. Encoded protein: CASSPTLGGFPASTDTQYF.

The gene calls are TRBV15 and TRBJ1-2; 7 bases agree with TRBD1. The CDR3 sequence is 14 residues long. The V gene end was trimmed by 5 bases and the J gene end by 5 bases; junction bases not matched to a gene: 8. Germline loops: CDR1 LNHNV, CDR2 YYDKDF (reference sequence). The CDR3: CATSPGQYPYGYTF. The CDR3 nucleotides read TGTGCCACCAGCCCGGGACAGTACCCGTATGGCTACACCTTC.

In this sample, this clone turned up once. The rearrangement links TRBV5-4 to TRBJ1-4; possibly TRBD1 for D (5 bases). Germline V gene lookup returns CDR1 SGHNT and CDR2 YYREEE (reference sequence). V was trimmed by 10 bases and J by 5 bases, leaving 21 bases between them. The CDR3 extends over 15 amino acids. CDR3 amino acids: CAVGPGGRINEKLFF. The CDR3 nucleotides are TGTGCCGTGGGACCCGGGGGACGGATCAATGAAAAACTGTTTTTT.

Points on this clone: Other nucleotide sequences in the sample specify the same CDR3. The genes are TRBV30 and TRBJ2-7; D remains unclear. CDR1 and CDR2 (germline): GTSNPN, SVGIG (reference sequence). V dropped 0 bases and J dropped 5 bases, with 5 bases sitting between them. This CDR3 spans 11 amino acids. The CDR3 nucleotides read TGTGCCTGGAGTGTGAAGGACGAGCAGTACTTC. Encoded protein: CAWSVKDEQYF.

The J gene is TRBJ1-3, the V gene TRBV6-6, with 8 bases matching TRBD1. This CDR3 comprises 14 residues. V lost 10 bases and J lost 8; bases outside the gene matches: 13. Germline V CDR1 and CDR2: MNHNY, SVGAGI (reference sequence). CDR3 bases: TGTGCCACCAAACCCGGGACAGGAGTTTACACCATATATTTT. Protein product: CATKPGTGVYTIYF.

This sequence joins TRBV2 and TRBJ1-1; D gene unclear. The CDR3 contains 14 residues. V was cut by 6 bases and J by 1 base, with 12 bases left in between. Germline-derived CDR1 and CDR2 are SNHLY and FYNNEI. CDR3 coding DNA: TGTGCCAGCAGAGAAACAGAATCGAACACTGAAGCTTTCTTT. As protein: CASRETESNTEAFF.

The chain uses TRBV4-3 and TRBJ1-3, with D unclear. The CDR3 runs 17 residues. CDR1 and CDR2 (germline): LGHNA, YSLEER. The V end was cut by 1 base, the J end by 2 bases, with 15 bases between. CDR3 sequence (DNA): TGCGCCAGCAGCCAAGCCATCCCCTCCGGGACTGGAAACACCATATATTTT. Translation gives CASSQAIPSGTGNTIYF.

V gene TRBV5-1 combines with J gene TRBJ1-1; 7 nucleotides agree with TRBD1. CDR3 length: 16 amino acids. Germline V CDR1 and CDR2: SGHRS, YFSETQ. Trimming took 3 bases from V and 0 from J; bases not matched to a gene: 8. CDR3 nucleotides: TGCGCCAGCAGCTCGATAGGGACAGCTATGAACACTGAAGCTTTCTTT. Its protein product is CASSSIGTAMNTEAFF.

The chain employs TRBV4-1 and TRBJ2-5, with D perhaps TRBD2 (6 bases). Trimming took 1 base from V and 7 from J, leaving 10 bases between them. Germline CDR1 is MGHRA and CDR2 is YSYEKL. The CDR3 consists of 13 residues. CDR3 loop: CASSQGLVATQYF. The CDR3 bases are TGCGCCAGCAGCCAAGGACTAGTTGCGACCCAGTACTTC.

The CDR3 DNA reads as TGTGCCAGCTCACCTGACAGGACTGAAGCTTTCTTT. It translates to CASSPDRTEAFF. The chain links TRBV18 to TRBJ1-1; D might be TRBD1 (6 bases). The CDR3 contains 12 residues. Germline lookup yields CDR1 KGHSH and CDR2 LQKENI. Trimming left V 3 bases short and J 5 bases short, with 7 bases between.

The chain couples TRBV29-1 to TRBJ1-2, with D uncertain. The germline gives CDR1 SQVTM, CDR2 ANQGSEA. CDR3 length: 12 residues. V was pared by 2 bases and J by 6 bases, with 10 bases between. CDR3 in amino acids: CSVERAGDGYTF. As DNA, the CDR3 is TGCAGCGTTGAACGGGCAGGAGATGGCTACACCTTC.

The chain couples TRBV7-2 to TRBJ2-2; TRBD1 agrees at 7 bases. The germline V gene encodes CDR1 SGHTA and CDR2 FQGNSA. This CDR3 contains 16 residues. J gave up 5 bases and V 4 bases, and 10 bases lay outside the gene matches. In DNA form, the CDR3 reads TGTGCCAGCAGCTCTCGGGACAGTTGGGGGACCGGGGAGCTGTTTTTT. Its protein product is CASSSRDSWGTGELFF.

The rearrangement joins TRBV6-6 to TRBJ2-7; perhaps TRBD2 as D (6 bases). Germline V gene data show CDR1 as MNHNY and CDR2 as SVGAGI (reference sequence). This CDR3 has 16 amino acids. V was trimmed by 5 bases and J by 4 bases, leaving 21 bases between them. The DNA of the CDR3 is TGTGCCAGCAGTGGGGGGACGGGGACGACGTGGTACGAGCAGTACTTC. It specifies CASSGGTGTTWYEQYF.

This chain uses TRBV4-1 with TRBJ1-3; D perhaps matches TRBD1 (5 bases). Germline CDR1 is MGHRA and CDR2 is YSYEKL. The V gene lost 0 bases and the J gene lost 12 bases, with 12 bases spanning the gap. The CDR3 sequence is 13 residues long. The CDR3 DNA reads TGCGCCAGCAGCCAAGAATTCCAGGGAGTCATATATTTT. This translates into CASSQEFQGVIYF.

The rearrangement links TRBV7-2 to TRBJ2-7; D perhaps matches TRBD2 (5 bases). The V end lost 5 bases, the J end lost 4 bases, and 15 bases lay between the germline ends. The CDR3 covers 14 residues. Looked up from germline, CDR1 is SGHTA and CDR2 is FQGNSA. As DNA, the CDR3 is TGTGCCAGCAGCGCGGACGGGGTGATGTACGAGCAGTACTTC. Amino acids: CASSADGVMYEQYF.